The 21 T cell receptor beta chains listed next were all sequenced from one sample in a study of a mutant IDH1 vaccine in newly diagnosed glioma. Time point denoted: week 11, during vaccination. All doses held 300 ug of mutant IDH1 20-mer peptide, with topical imiquimod. Their antigen targets remain unknown. The repertoire was sequenced with immunoSEQ multiplex PCR; TCRdb's copy has only in-frame clones and lacks some. The sample shows tens of thousands of clones, roughly 85% of them seen only once. Material: PBMCs, obtained from a glioma patient whose treatment included an IDH1 peptide vaccine. The receptors stem from a man between 40 and 49 years old with glioma.

Relative to its sample, this clone is medium-sized. The chain is built from TRBV7-2 and TRBJ2-1; the match to TRBD1 covers 8 bases. V was pared by 5 bases and J by 4 bases, with 7 bases of the junction left unmatched. Per germline, CDR1 SGHTA and CDR2 FQGNSA. This CDR3 region has 15 residues. The CDR3 DNA follows: TGTGCCAGCAGCCGGACAGGGACAAAATACAATGAGCAGTTCTTC. It is translated as CASSRTGTKYNEQFF.

A single count supports this clone. The V call is TRBV7-2, the J call TRBJ2-7; TRBD1 might be the D (5 bases). Germline CDR1 SGHTA, CDR2 FQGNSA. V was pared by 1 base and J by 0 bases, with 13 bases between. The CDR3 has 16 residues. As DNA, the CDR3 is TGTGCCAGCAGCTTAGGGGGCGCAGGGCCCTCCTACGAGCAGTACTTC. Translated, it gives CASSLGGAGPSYEQYF.

This clone turned up a few times. The gene calls are TRBV2 and TRBJ1-1; D ambiguous. CDR1 and CDR2 (germline): SNHLY, FYNNEI. V was trimmed by 4 bases and J by 5 bases, leaving 11 bases between them. The CDR3 loop spans 13 amino acids. The DNA for the CDR3 is TGTGCCAGCAGTGCCAAGGGTTCGACTGAAGCTTTCTTT. Its translation: CASSAKGSTEAFF.

This clone was observed a single time. This chain uses TRBV6-1 with TRBJ1-3; D not resolved. The CDR3 covers 15 residues. The germline CDR1 and CDR2 sequences are MNHNS and SASEGT. Trimming removed 6 bases at V and 0 bases at J, with 12 bases between. The CDR3 DNA reads as TGTGCCAGCAGCTTAGAGGAGGCCTCTGGAAACACCATATATTTT. It yields the protein CASSLEEASGNTIYF.

The V and J genes are TRBV7-9 and TRBJ2-3; tentatively, D is TRBD1 (7 bases). CDR3 size: 17 residues. Deletions cut 5 bases from V and 0 bases from J, with 18 bases between. From germline, CDR1 is SEHNR and CDR2 FQNEAQ (reference sequence). CDR3 DNA sequence: TGTGCCAGCAGCGGATCAGGGGGGCAGGCTAGCACAGATACGCAGTATTTT. This sequence encodes CASSGSGGQASTDTQYF.

The V gene is TRBV5-6, the J gene TRBJ1-2; TRBD1 agrees at 7 bases. The CDR3 spans 14 residues. Unmatched junction bases numbered 10, after V lost 4 bases and J lost 7 bases. The V gene's germline CDR1 is SGHDT and CDR2 YYEEEE. This CDR3 reads CASSLAGRGSGYTF. CDR3 sequence (DNA): TGTGCCAGCAGCCTCGCAGGCAGGGGGTCTGGCTACACCTTC.

The chain couples TRBV27 to TRBJ2-7; D possibly corresponds to TRBD1 (6 bases). V was shortened by 8 bases and J by 5 bases, with 16 bases between the two germline ends. CDR3 size: 13 residues. Per germline, CDR1 MNHEY and CDR2 SMNVEV (reference sequence). CDR3 protein: CASGYRDLNEQYF. The CDR3 DNA is TGTGCCAGCGGCTACAGGGATCTGAACGAGCAGTACTTC.

This clone was seen once. This chain connects TRBV7-9 to TRBJ2-1; 7 nucleotides match TRBD2. V was clipped by 1 base and J by 0 bases; unmatched bases: 6. CDR1 SEHNR and CDR2 FQNEAQ come from the germline V gene (reference sequence). This CDR3 contains 17 residues. CDR3 sequence: CASSLGGDYVSYNEQFF. CDR3 bases: TGTGCCAGCAGCTTAGGAGGGGACTATGTCTCCTACAATGAGCAGTTCTTC.

V usage is TRBV5-6 and J usage is TRBJ2-7; 9 nucleotides align to TRBD1. The V gene's germline CDR1 is SGHDT and CDR2 YYEEEE. The CDR3 consists of 15 residues. Unmatched junction bases numbered 9, after V lost 3 bases and J lost 5 bases. In nucleotides, the CDR3 is TGTGCCAGCAGCTCTTCCGGGACAGGGATCCACGAGCAGTACGTC. Translation: CASSSSGTGIHEQYV.

The V and J genes are TRBV6-5 and TRBJ2-7; D could derive from TRBD1 or TRBD2 (5 bases each). The CDR3 has 14 amino acids. V lost 8 bases to trimming and J lost 2 bases, with 16 bases between them. CDR1 is MNHEY, CDR2 SVGAGI, per germline. CDR3 loop: CASGGPRRAYEQYF. The CDR3 region has the DNA TGTGCCAGCGGGGGACCGCGAAGGGCCTACGAGCAGTACTTC.

This clone was recorded once. The same CDR3 also results from other DNA sequences found in this sample. The J gene is TRBJ2-5, the V gene TRBV19; D might be TRBD1 or TRBD2, each matching 5 bases. V was shortened by 2 bases and J by 3 bases, with 13 bases between the two germline ends. This CDR3 is built from 15 residues. Looked up from germline, CDR1 is LNHDA and CDR2 is SQIVND (reference sequence). CDR3 loop: CASSITGTAKETQYF. CDR3 nucleotide sequence: TGTGCCAGTAGTATAACGGGGACCGCCAAAGAGACCCAGTACTTC. The full variable domain, rest sourced from reference TRBV19 and TRBJ2-5, is DGGITQSPKYLFRKEGQNVTLSCEQNLNHDAMYWYRQDPGQGLRLIYYSQIVNDFQKGDIAEGYSVSREKKESFPLTVTSAQKNPTAFYLCASSITGTAKETQYFGPGTRLLVL.

The gene calls are TRBV11-3 and TRBJ1-1, with 8 bases lining up with TRBD1. The CDR3 runs 16 residues. With V trimmed by 4 bases and J by 0 bases, 7 bases remained unmatched. Per germline, CDR1 SGHNT and CDR2 YENEEA. CDR3 residues: CASSSRQGFMNTEAFF. The CDR3 DNA reads as TGTGCCAGCAGCTCCAGACAGGGGTTTATGAACACTGAAGCTTTCTTT.

The chain recombines TRBV14 with TRBJ2-1, with 9 nucleotides matching TRBD2. Unmatched junction bases numbered 4, after V lost 6 bases and J lost 4 bases. The CDR3 is 14 residues long. CDR1 is SGHDN, CDR2 FVKESK, per germline. The CDR3 sequence is CASSRTSVYNEQFF. Here the CDR3 DNA reads TGTGCCAGCAGTCGGACTAGCGTTTACAATGAGCAGTTCTTC.

This clone was seen a single time. The genes are TRBV27 and TRBJ1-6; D not resolved. V was shortened by 1 base and J by 7 bases, with 8 bases between the two germline ends. The germline CDR1 and CDR2 sequences are MNHEY and SMNVEV (reference sequence). The CDR3 is 14 amino acids. The CDR3 DNA sequence: TGTGCCAGCAGTTTATTCCCGGGGAATTCACCCCTCCACTTT. It codes for CASSLFPGNSPLHF.

The gene calls are TRBV11-1 and TRBJ2-1; 7 nucleotides align to TRBD2. Germline values: CDR1 SGHAT, CDR2 FQDESV (reference sequence). This CDR3 has 15 amino acids. J lost 4 bases, V lost 1 base, and 4 bases had no gene match. The CDR3 coding sequence is TGTGCCAGCAGCTTAGTGCGGGAGCCGTACAATGAGCAGTTCTTC. Translated, it gives CASSLVREPYNEQFF.

The gene calls are TRBV5-1 and TRBJ1-3, with unresolved D. The germline gives CDR1 SGHRS, CDR2 YFSETQ. This CDR3 is 15 amino acids long. Trimming shortened V by 1 base and J by 7 bases, and 15 bases separated the two germline ends. Here the CDR3 DNA reads TGCGCCAGCAGCTTGCGATCCGGGGTTGGCAACACCATATATTTT. It codes for CASSLRSGVGNTIYF.

V gene TRBV6-6 combines with J gene TRBJ1-1; D might be TRBD1 (6 bases). The V gene lost 6 bases and the J gene lost 1 base, with 9 bases spanning the gap. Germline V gives CDR1 MNHNY, CDR2 SVGAGI (reference sequence). The CDR3 totals 13 residues. In nucleotides, the CDR3 is TGTGCCAGCAGCACGACAGGGAACACTGAAGCTTTCTTT. It codes for CASSTTGNTEAFF.

The chain employs TRBV7-2 and TRBJ2-5; D is tentatively TRBD1 or TRBD2 (6 bases each). V was trimmed by 8 bases and J by 1 base, leaving 17 bases between them. Germline values: CDR1 SGHTA, CDR2 FQGNSA. CDR3 length: 15 residues. The CDR3 loop reads CASAKGGQTQETQYF. CDR3 coding DNA: TGTGCCAGCGCGAAAGGGGGGCAGACCCAAGAGACCCAGTACTTC.

The chain employs TRBV7-9 and TRBJ2-5; D is undetermined. Germline V gene data show CDR1 as SEHNR and CDR2 as FQNEAQ (reference sequence). The CDR3 has 14 amino acids. Trimming left V 3 bases short and J 3 bases short, with 11 bases between. In DNA form, the CDR3 reads TGTGCCAGCAGCTTCCTAGTGGCGGAAGAGACCCAGTACTTC. Protein sequence: CASSFLVAEETQYF.

The V and J genes are TRBV5-4 and TRBJ1-2; possible D gene TRBD1, 5 bases. The germline gives CDR1 SGHNT, CDR2 YYREEE (reference sequence). The CDR3 contains 15 residues. Deletions cut 4 bases from V and 6 bases from J, with 19 bases between. In DNA form, the CDR3 reads TGTGCCAGCAGCGCGGGGGGGGTCGAGTGGAATGGCTACACCTTC. It specifies CASSAGGVEWNGYTF.

J is TRBJ2-3 and V is TRBV5-1; D is perhaps TRBD2 (6 bases). The CDR3 has 15 residues. Germline CDR1 reads SGHRS; CDR2 reads YFSETQ. The germline V and J ends were trimmed by 5 bases and 3 bases, with 16 bases remaining between them. CDR3 nucleotide sequence: TGCGCCAGCAGACTAGGAGGGCCGGGTACAGATACGCAGTATTTT. Its protein product is CASRLGGPGTDTQYF. The variable domain in full, with the rest retrieved from reference TRBV5-1 and TRBJ2-3, is KAGVTQTPRYLIKTRGQQVTLSCSPISGHRSVSWYQQTPGQGLQFLFEYFSETQRNKGNFPGRFSGRQFSNSRSEMNVSTLELGDSALYLCASRLGGPGTDTQYFGPGTRLTVL.